These T cell receptor beta chains were read from a single sample in a study of metastatic and nonmetastatic thyroid tumors. TCRdb reanalyzed the PCR reads via MiXCR. The sample carries 15,000 to 20,000 clones, less than 25% recorded once. The sample comprised tumor tissue. The receptors stem from a female donor with papillary thyroid cancer or a benign thyroid nodule (not recorded which). Some clones in this sample may be carry-over from other donors' samples. CDR3s include the opening cysteine and the closing phenylalanine or tryptophan. The D gene is left open where the match is weak. Clone size, where shown, is once, few, many, or a class for clones that have expanded.

TRBJ2-1	TRBV25-1	NA	NA	TGTGCCAGCAGTGACCCGGGGGTGGGGAGTGGGCAGCTCTTC	CASSDPGVGSGQLF
TRBJ2-1	TRBV4-1	NA	NA	TGCGCCAGCAGCCAAGAATGTGCGCCCGGACATAGCTCCTACAATGAGCAGTTCTTC	CASSQECAPGHSSYNEQFF
TRBJ2-6	TRBV28	few	NA	TGTGCCAGCAGTTCCGGGGGCCCTGGGGCCAACGTCCTGACTTTC	CASSSGGPGANVLTF
TRBJ2-3	TRBV11-2	medium-sized	NA	TGTGCCAGCAGGCCCCCCGGCAGAGATACGCAGTATTTT	CASRPPGRDTQYF
TRBJ2-7	TRBV5-1	many	TRBD2	TGCGCCAGCATGGCGGGACCGGGACTAGGGACCTACGAGCAGTACTTC	CASMAGPGLGTYEQYF
TRBJ1-6	TRBV6-1	few	NA	TGTGCCAGCGGACACGACGGTGGTGGTTCACCCCTCCACTTT	CASGHDGGGSPLHF
TRBJ2-7	TRBV20-1	NA	TRBD1	TGCAGTGCCCGACAGGGGTTCTACGAGCAGTACTTC	CSARQGFYEQYF
TRBJ2-7	TRBV7-3	many	NA	TGTGCCAGCAGCTTAAATAACGGCTACGAGCAGTACTTC	CASSLNNGYEQYF
TRBJ2-7	TRBV6-1	many	NA	TGTGCCAGCAGTGATTTAATTACCTACGAGCAGTACTTC	CASSDLITYEQYF
TRBJ2-7	TRBV2	few	NA	TGTGCCAGCAGCGGGGCCAAAGGGGCCTACGAGCAGTACTTC	CASSGAKGAYEQYF
TRBJ1-2	TRBV6-1	NA	NA	TGTGCCAGCAGCCCGTGGCGAGTCTATGGCTACACCTTC	CASSPWRVYGYTF
TRBJ2-1	TRBV6-4	NA	NA	TGTGCCAGCAGTGACTCCGGCCGGGGAAGGCAGTTCTTC	CASSDSGRGRQFF
TRBJ2-3	TRBV6-2/TRBV6-3	many	TRBD2	TGTGCCAGCACCCTAGCGGGAGCGGATACGCAGTATTTT	CASTLAGADTQYF
TRBJ2-7	TRBV7-8	many	TRBD2	TGTGCCAGCAGCACGCTAAGCGGGAGTAATAAATACGAGCAGTACTTC	CASSTLSGSNKYEQYF
TRBJ2-7	TRBV10-1	NA	TRBD1	TGCGCCAGCAGTGAGTTTTGTGTCCCAGGGGGCCCTTATGTCGAGCAGTACTTC	CASSEFCVPGGPYVEQYF
TRBJ2-7	TRBV28	few	NA	TGTGCCAGCAGGGTACAGGGTTTGGACGAGCAGTACTTC	CASRVQGLDEQYF
TRBJ1-1	TRBV5-1	many	NA	TGCGCCAGCAGCCCCTACATGGCAGGACTGAACACTGAAGCTTTCTTT	CASSPYMAGLNTEAFF
TRBJ1-4	TRBV5-8	NA	NA	TGTGCCAGCAGCTTGGGGAGGCCGAATGAAAAACTGTTTTTT	CASSLGRPNEKLFF
TRBJ1-1	TRBV29-1	many	NA	TGCAGCGTTGACATGGGGGGCAGAACAGACACTGAAGCTTTCTTT	CSVDMGGRTDTEAFF
TRBJ2-7	TRBV6-4	few	NA	TGTGCCAGCAGTGACTCGAGGCCAGGGAGCTCCTACGAGCAGTACTTC	CASSDSRPGSSYEQYF
TRBJ2-3	TRBV30	NA	NA	TGTGCCTGGAAGGGGGGGACCTTTGGCACAGATACGCAGTATTTT	CAWKGGTFGTDTQYF
TRBJ1-2	TRBV2	few	TRBD1	TGTGCCAGCACGGGACAGGGGGTTTTTATCTATGGCTACACCTTC	CASTGQGVFIYGYTF
TRBJ2-3	TRBV6-1	many	TRBD1	TGTGCCAGCAGTGCGGACAGGGGAGTGTCAGATACGCAGTATTTT	CASSADRGVSDTQYF
TRBJ1-5	TRBV9	few	NA	TGTGCCAGCGGCGTAGCAGGACAGAGCGATCAGCCCCAGCATTTT	CASGVAGQSDQPQHF
TRBJ1-1	TRBV5-1	NA	NA	TGCGCCAGCAGCTTGACCTGTCGTGGTTCCATGAACACTGAAGCTTTCTTT	CASSLTCRGSMNTEAFF
TRBJ2-2	TRBV6-2/TRBV6-3	few	TRBD2	TGTGCCAGCAGTTATCTAGCGGGAGGGTCCGGGGAGCTGTTTTTT	CASSYLAGGSGELFF
TRBJ1-5	TRBV5-1	NA	NA	TGCGCCAGCAGCTTGGCGGGACAAAACTATCAGCCCCAGCATTTT	CASSLAGQNYQPQHF
TRBJ2-7	TRBV6-1	medium-sized	NA	TGTGCCAGCCGAGGTTCGGGGGCTGGGGAGCAGTACTTC	CASRGSGAGEQYF
TRBJ2-1	TRBV18	many	TRBD1	TGTGCCAGCTCACCACGGGACAGGGGGAGCAATGAGCAGTTCTTC	CASSPRDRGSNEQFF
TRBJ2-1	TRBV11-2	NA	TRBD1	TGTGCCAGCAGCTTAGGACAGGGGGGGTTGAATGAGCAGTTCTTC	CASSLGQGGLNEQFF
TRBJ2-5	TRBV20-1	many	TRBD2	TGCAGTGCTAGGAAGACTAGCGGGAGGGCCGGGGAGACCCAGTACTTC	CSARKTSGRAGETQYF
TRBJ1-2	TRBV4-2	many	TRBD1	TGTGCCAGCAGCCTGGAACTGACAGGGTACGGTGGCTACACCTTC	CASSLELTGYGGYTF
TRBJ2-7	TRBV30	NA	NA	TGTGCCCGCCTTTTTTTGCGGGACTACGAGCAGTACTTC	CARLFLRDYEQYF
TRBJ2-3	TRBV27	large	TRBD2	TGTGCCAGCTTTGCGGGAGCTTCAGATACGCAGTATTTT	CASFAGASDTQYF
TRBJ1-1	TRBV20-1	few	NA	TGCAGTGCTAGAGTTAACACTGAAGCTTTCTTT	CSARVNTEAFF
TRBJ1-3	TRBV2	many	NA	TGTGCCAGCAGCCCTACCCTGGGTAGGTCTGGAAACACCATATATTTT	CASSPTLGRSGNTIYF
TRBJ1-5	TRBV18	once	TRBD1	TGTGCCAGCTCACCAAACAGGGGCGGCAATCAGCCCCAGCATTTT	CASSPNRGGNQPQHF
TRBJ2-1	TRBV11-2	NA	TRBD2	TGTGCCAGCAGTTCTGATCTAGCGGGAACAAATGAGCAGTTCTTC	CASSSDLAGTNEQFF
TRBJ2-3	TRBV20-1	NA	TRBD2	TGCAGTGCGCCTCTAGCGGGAGGCACAGATACGCAGTATTTT	CSAPLAGGTDTQYF
TRBJ2-5	TRBV5-6	many	TRBD1	TGTGCCAGCAGCTTGGTCCCCTCAGGGGGCGAGACCCAGTACTTC	CASSLVPSGGETQYF
TRBJ2-5	TRBV12-3/TRBV12-4	NA	NA	TGTGCCAGCAACCCCACTGGGGTGGGGCAAGAGACCCAGTACTTC	CASNPTGVGQETQYF
TRBJ1-5	TRBV20-1	many	NA	TGCAGTGCTAGAGATCGGGGGGGCCCCCAGCATTTT	CSARDRGGPQHF
TRBJ2-5	TRBV3-1	many	NA	TGTGCCAGCAGCCTTGCCGAGAGGGAGACCCAGTACTTC	CASSLAERETQYF
TRBJ2-7	TRBV12-5	many	TRBD2	TGTGCTAGTGGTTCCCCCCCAGCCTGCTGGCGGGAGATTTATGAGCAGTACTTC	CASGSPPACWREIYEQYF
TRBJ2-1	TRBV11-2	many	NA	TGTGCCAGCAGCCCCCTCGGACGAAACAATGAGCAGTTCTTC	CASSPLGRNNEQFF